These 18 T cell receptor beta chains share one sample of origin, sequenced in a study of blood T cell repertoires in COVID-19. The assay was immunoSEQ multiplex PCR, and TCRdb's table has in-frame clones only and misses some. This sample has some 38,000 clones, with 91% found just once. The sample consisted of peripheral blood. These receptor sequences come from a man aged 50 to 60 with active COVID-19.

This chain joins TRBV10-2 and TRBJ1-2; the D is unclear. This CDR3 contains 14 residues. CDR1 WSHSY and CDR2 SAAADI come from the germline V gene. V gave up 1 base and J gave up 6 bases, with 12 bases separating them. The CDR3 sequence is CASSEYLGVDGYTF. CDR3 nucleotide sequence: TGCGCCAGCAGTGAGTATTTAGGAGTTGATGGCTACACCTTC.

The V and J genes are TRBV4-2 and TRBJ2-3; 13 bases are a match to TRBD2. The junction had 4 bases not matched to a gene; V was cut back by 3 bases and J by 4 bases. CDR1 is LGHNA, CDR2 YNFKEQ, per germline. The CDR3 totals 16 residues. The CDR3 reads CASSQTSGGRSDTQYF. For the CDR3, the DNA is TGTGCCAGCAGCCAGACTAGCGGGGGGAGATCAGATACGCAGTATTTT.

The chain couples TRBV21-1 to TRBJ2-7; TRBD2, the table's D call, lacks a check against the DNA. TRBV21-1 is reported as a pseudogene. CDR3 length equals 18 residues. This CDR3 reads CASSTRGTSGRGTYEQYF. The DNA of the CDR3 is TGTGCCAGCAGCACAAGAGGGACTAGCGGGAGAGGGACCTACGAGCAGTACTTC.

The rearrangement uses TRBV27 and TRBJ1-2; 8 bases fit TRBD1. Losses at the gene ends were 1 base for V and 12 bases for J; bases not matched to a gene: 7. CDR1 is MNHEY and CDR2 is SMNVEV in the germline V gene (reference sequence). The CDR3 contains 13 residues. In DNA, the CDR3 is TGTGCCAGCAGTTTATATTCCGGGACAGGTAACACCTTC. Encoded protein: CASSLYSGTGNTF.

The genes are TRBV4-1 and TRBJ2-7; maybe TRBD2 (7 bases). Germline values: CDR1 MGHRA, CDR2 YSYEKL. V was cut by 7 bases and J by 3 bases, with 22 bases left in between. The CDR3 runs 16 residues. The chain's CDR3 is CASKRDLAGAFYEQYF. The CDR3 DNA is TGCGCCAGCAAGAGGGATTTGGCGGGGGCTTTCTACGAGCAGTACTTC.

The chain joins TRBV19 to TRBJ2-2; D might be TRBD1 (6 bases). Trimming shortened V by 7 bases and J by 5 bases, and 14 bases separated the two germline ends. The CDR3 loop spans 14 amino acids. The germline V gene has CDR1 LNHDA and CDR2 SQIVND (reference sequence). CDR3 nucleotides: TGTGCCAGTAATACAGGGTTTGAGACCGGGGAGCTGTTTTTT. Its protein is CASNTGFETGELFF.

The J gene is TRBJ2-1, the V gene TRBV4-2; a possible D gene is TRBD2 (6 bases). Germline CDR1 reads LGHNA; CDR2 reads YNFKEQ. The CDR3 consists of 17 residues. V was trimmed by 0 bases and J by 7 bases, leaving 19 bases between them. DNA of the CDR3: TGTGCCAGCAGCCAAGAAAGTGGGGGGTTGTTTGGTAATGAGCAGTTCTTC. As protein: CASSQESGGLFGNEQFF.

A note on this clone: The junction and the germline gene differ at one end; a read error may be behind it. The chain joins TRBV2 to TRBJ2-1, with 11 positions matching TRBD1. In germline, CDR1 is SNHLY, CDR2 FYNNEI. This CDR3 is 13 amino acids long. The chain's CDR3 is CASSDMRTGGRIF. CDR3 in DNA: TGTGCCAGCAGTGATATGAGGACAGGGGGCAGGATCTTC.

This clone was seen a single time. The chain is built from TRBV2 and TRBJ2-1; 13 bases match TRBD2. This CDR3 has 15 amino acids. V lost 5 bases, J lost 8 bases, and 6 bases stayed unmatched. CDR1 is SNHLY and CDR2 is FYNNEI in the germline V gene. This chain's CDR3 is CASSRTSGSRDEQFF. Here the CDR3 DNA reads TGTGCCAGCAGTCGGACTAGCGGGAGTAGGGATGAGCAGTTCTTC.

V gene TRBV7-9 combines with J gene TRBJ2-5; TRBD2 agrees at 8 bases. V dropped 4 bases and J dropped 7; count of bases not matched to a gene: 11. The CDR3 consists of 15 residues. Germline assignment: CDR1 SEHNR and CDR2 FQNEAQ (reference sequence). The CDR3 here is CASSSPKRELVTQYF. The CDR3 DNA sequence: TGTGCCAGCAGCTCCCCCAAGCGGGAGTTGGTGACCCAGTACTTC.

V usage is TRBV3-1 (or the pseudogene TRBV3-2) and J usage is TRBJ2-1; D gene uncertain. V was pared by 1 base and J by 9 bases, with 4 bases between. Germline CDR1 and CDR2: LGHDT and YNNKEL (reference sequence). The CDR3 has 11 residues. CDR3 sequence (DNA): TGTGCCAGCAGCCAAGCGCGTGAGCAGTTCTTC. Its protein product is CASSQAREQFF.

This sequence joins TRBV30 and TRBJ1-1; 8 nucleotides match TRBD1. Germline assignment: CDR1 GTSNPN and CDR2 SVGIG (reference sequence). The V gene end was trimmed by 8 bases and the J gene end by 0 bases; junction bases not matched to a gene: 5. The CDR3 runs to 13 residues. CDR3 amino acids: CAGQGQLNTEAFF. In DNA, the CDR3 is TGTGCCGGACAGGGACAGCTGAACACTGAAGCTTTCTTT.

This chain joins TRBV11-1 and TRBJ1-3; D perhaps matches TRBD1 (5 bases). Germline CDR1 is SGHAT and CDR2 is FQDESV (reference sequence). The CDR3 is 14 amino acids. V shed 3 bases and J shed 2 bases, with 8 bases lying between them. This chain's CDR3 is CASSLTVPGNTIYF. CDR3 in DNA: TGTGCCAGCAGCTTGACAGTTCCTGGAAACACCATATATTTT.

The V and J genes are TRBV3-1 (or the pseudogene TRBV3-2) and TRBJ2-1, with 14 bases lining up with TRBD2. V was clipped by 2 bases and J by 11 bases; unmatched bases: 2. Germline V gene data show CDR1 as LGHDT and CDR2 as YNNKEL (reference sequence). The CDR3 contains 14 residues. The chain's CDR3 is CASSQRTSGGKQFF. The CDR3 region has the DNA TGTGCCAGCAGCCAAAGGACTAGCGGGGGGAAGCAGTTCTTC.

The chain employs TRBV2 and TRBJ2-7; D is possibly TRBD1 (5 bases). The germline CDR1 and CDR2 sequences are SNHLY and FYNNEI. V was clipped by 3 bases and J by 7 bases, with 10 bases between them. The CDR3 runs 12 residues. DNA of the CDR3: TGTGCCAGCAGTGAGGCTAGGGGAGAGCAGTACTTC. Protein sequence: CASSEARGEQYF.

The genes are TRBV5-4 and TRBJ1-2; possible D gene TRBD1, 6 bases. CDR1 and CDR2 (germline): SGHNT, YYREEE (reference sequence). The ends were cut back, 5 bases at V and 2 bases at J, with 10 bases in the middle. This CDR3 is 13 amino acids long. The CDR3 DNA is TGTGCCAGCAGTCCGGACAGCAACTATGGCTACACCTTC. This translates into CASSPDSNYGYTF.

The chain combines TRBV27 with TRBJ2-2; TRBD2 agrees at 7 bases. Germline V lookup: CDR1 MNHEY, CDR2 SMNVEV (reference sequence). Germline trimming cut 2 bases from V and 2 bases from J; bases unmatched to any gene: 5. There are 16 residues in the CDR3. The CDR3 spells CASSLATSRNTGELFF. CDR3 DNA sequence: TGTGCCAGCAGTTTAGCGACTAGCAGAAACACCGGGGAGCTGTTTTTT.

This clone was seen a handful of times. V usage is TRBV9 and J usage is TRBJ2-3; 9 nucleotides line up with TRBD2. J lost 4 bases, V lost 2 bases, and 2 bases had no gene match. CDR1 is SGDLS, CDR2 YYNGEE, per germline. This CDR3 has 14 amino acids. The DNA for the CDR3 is TGTGCCAGCAGCGTTGGCGGGGGGGCAGATACGCAGTATTTT. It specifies CASSVGGGADTQYF.